The clone carrying this T cell receptor (beta chain) has only one observation. Its antigen is still unknown. These data belong to a study of OX40 agonist ivuxolimab in advanced cancers. About the research overall: Hepatocellular carcinoma, melanoma, renal cell or head and neck cancer occurred in dose-escalation patients.

Findings and limits, study-wide: Dosing at 0.1 to 3.0 mg/kg was accompanied by clonal expansion of CD4+ and CD8+ blood T cells by week 6. CD8+ T cells (on average) carried more expanded clones than CD4+ T cells.

Repertoires were generated with immunoSEQ multiplex PCR, while TCRdb's copy carries only in-frame clones and drops some. The data show about 68,000 clones, with about 84% seen just once and approximately 0.68% held by the top ten. Baseline was the first blood sampling point, followed by cycle 4 day 1 and cycle 7 day 1. Sequencing used CD4+ or CD8+ T cells sorted from blood, obtained in a trial of the OX40 agonist ivuxolimab. This sequence was found in an adult with an advanced solid tumor such as melanoma, head and neck, liver or kidney cancer.

The CDR3 sequence: CASSKGSYEQYF. The CDR3 nucleotides read TGTGCCAGCAGCAAGGGCAGCTACGAGCAGTACTTC. The chain combines TRBV11-3 with TRBJ2-7; no clear D. V was pared by 5 bases and J by 3 bases, with 8 bases between. This CDR3 has 12 amino acids. Germline V gene lookup returns CDR1 SGHNT and CDR2 YENEEA.